This T cell receptor (beta chain) was captured by sequencing in a study of PD-1 blockade in classical Hodgkin lymphoma. Generated by immunoSEQ multiplex PCR, the TCRdb table keeps only in-frame clones and is missing some. The sample has approximately 9,700 clones, 82% seen once; the top ten hold approximately 50%. Study-wide findings and caveats: Possible causes of repertoire differences, disease activity or prior therapy, remain undefined. Significantly greater TCR diversity emerged by C4D1 in CD4+ cells but not CD8+ cells. Complete responders started with a diversity level that resembled newly diagnosed patients at baseline.

This clone was seen a few times. No antigen is known for it. Documented time point: cycle 4 day 1 (C4D1), after 6 weeks of nivolumab. Each patient relapsed following autologous stem cell transplantation, and prior brentuximab vedotin exposure differed. The patients, who had relapsed/refractory classical Hodgkin lymphoma, achieved best responses of complete response, partial response or progressive disease. The TCR originated in a human donor with classical Hodgkin lymphoma. Sequences were derived from peripheral blood mononuclear cells (PBMCs), sampled before the fourth cycle of nivolumab.

CDR3 nucleotide sequence: TGTGCCAGCAGCCTCGTCGGGACTATTGGGCCCGGGGAGCTGTTTTTT. Its translation: CASSLVGTIGPGELFF. This chain uses TRBV7-6 with TRBJ2-2, with 7 nucleotides matching TRBD2. V dropped 5 bases and J dropped 6; count of bases not matched to a gene: 12. The germline gives CDR1 SGHVS, CDR2 FNYEAQ. The CDR3 runs to 16 residues.